The next 4 T cell receptor beta chains were all read from a single sample in a study of memory CD4+ T cells and cytomegalovirus serostatus (dated by TCRdb to about 2019). Single viable CD3+CD4+CD8-CD45RO+ cells were sorted as memory CD4+ T cells on a FACSAria II. The library was built by means of the immunoSEQ multiplex PCR assay. As stored in TCRdb, this immuneACCESS dataset retains in-frame rearrangements with V and J assigned. A fraction of the clones does not appear; measured against another copy, unresolved V genes explain less than half of the discrepancy, and the remainder lacks a known reason. For this sample the table gives some 95,000 clones, of which over 70% were detected only once. Of the sample, 3.5% to 4% is held by the ten largest clones. The source material was memory CD4+ T cells from blood. These receptors originate from an adult in good health and CMV-seropositive.

The DNA for the CDR3 is TGTGCCAGCAGTCGGGACCGTCGCTCCTATGGCTACACCTTC. Its protein is CASSRDRRSYGYTF. This chain connects TRBV28 to TRBJ1-2; D may be TRBD1 (5 bases). V was cut by 5 bases and J by 4 bases, with 14 bases left in between. Germline V CDR1 and CDR2: MDHEN, SYDVKM. CDR3 length: 14 residues.

The gene calls are TRBV5-5 and TRBJ2-6, with TRBD1 matching 7 bases. This CDR3 spans 16 amino acids. V lost 4 bases and J lost 0; bases outside the gene matches: 4. CDR1 and CDR2 from the germline V gene are SGHKS and YYEKEE (reference sequence). This chain's CDR3 is CASSRTGDSGANVLTF. The DNA for the CDR3 is TGTGCCAGCAGCCGTACAGGGGACTCTGGGGCCAACGTCCTGACTTTC.

A remark on this clone: The sample has other DNA sequences that encode this CDR3 too. V gene TRBV5-4 combines with J gene TRBJ1-1, with 9 bases lining up with TRBD1. Looked up from germline, CDR1 is SGHNT and CDR2 is YYREEE (reference sequence). V dropped 4 bases and J dropped 8; count of bases not matched to a gene: 6. This CDR3 is built from 13 residues. CDR3 in amino acids: CASSLRTGAEAFF. Written as DNA, the CDR3 is TGTGCCAGCAGCCTAAGGACAGGGGCCGAAGCTTTCTTT.

The rearrangement uses TRBV30 and TRBJ1-4, with 7 bases identical to TRBD1. The length of the CDR3 is 14 residues. Germline V CDR1 and CDR2: GTSNPN, SVGIG (reference sequence). Germline trimming cut 3 bases from V and 5 bases from J; bases unmatched to any gene: 6. The CDR3: CAWSRDSSNEKLFF. CDR3 nucleotides: TGTGCCTGGAGCCGGGACAGCTCAAATGAAAAACTGTTTTTT.